These T cell receptor beta chains were read from a single sample in a study of T cell changes during pregnancy in multiple sclerosis. The data were produced by immunoSEQ multiplex PCR, yet TCRdb's version contains in-frame clones alone and is incomplete. The sample holds about 120,000 clones, approximately 93% seen once. The sample here was peripheral blood, taken before pregnancy. The receptors were sampled from a female donor with multiple sclerosis, enrolled in a pregnancy study. The conserved cysteine and the conserved F or W are not part of the CDR3 here. The D gene is left open where the match is weak. Not all rows give a size; the values are once, few, many and, for expanded clones, a class.

cdr3_aa: ASSSYRETGELF
clone_size: NA
j_call: TRBJ2-2
v_call: TRBV7-2
d_call: NA

cdr3_aa: ASSSLTGTDTGELF
clone_size: few
j_call: TRBJ2-2
v_call: TRBV5-1
d_call: NA

cdr3_aa: ASSVGGLAGGLQETQY
clone_size: NA
j_call: TRBJ2-5
v_call: TRBV9
d_call: TRBD2

cdr3_aa: ASRSTGWMPGELF
clone_size: NA
j_call: TRBJ2-2
v_call: TRBV6-1
d_call: TRBD1

cdr3_aa: ASSLMAGGPVVNTEAF
clone_size: NA
j_call: TRBJ1-1
v_call: TRBV7-3
d_call: TRBD1

cdr3_aa: ASSEELTYEQY
clone_size: once
j_call: TRBJ2-7
v_call: TRBV6-1
d_call: NA

cdr3_aa: ASIATGGYTEAF
clone_size: few
j_call: TRBJ1-1
v_call: TRBV6-1
d_call: NA

cdr3_aa: ASSQGLYQETQY
clone_size: NA
j_call: TRBJ2-5
v_call: TRBV6-5
d_call: NA

cdr3_aa: ASSFRTGNTEAF
clone_size: NA
j_call: TRBJ1-1
v_call: TRBV5-1
d_call: TRBD1

cdr3_aa: ASSDRGKEKLF
clone_size: NA
j_call: TRBJ1-4
v_call: TRBV10-1
d_call: NA

cdr3_aa: ASSSSGLNEQF
clone_size: NA
j_call: TRBJ2-1
v_call: TRBV9
d_call: TRBD2

cdr3_aa: ASTLAGGLGGVDNEQF
clone_size: NA
j_call: TRBJ2-1
v_call: TRBV19
d_call: TRBD2

cdr3_aa: ASSPSGGSYNEQF
clone_size: NA
j_call: TRBJ2-1
v_call: TRBV7-7
d_call: TRBD2

cdr3_aa: ASSQTLAGALSTDTQY
clone_size: once
j_call: TRBJ2-3
v_call: TRBV5-5
d_call: TRBD2

cdr3_aa: ASSLEGGAGEKLF
clone_size: NA
j_call: TRBJ1-4
v_call: TRBV7-8
d_call: NA

cdr3_aa: ASSSWRGEV
clone_size: NA
j_call: TRBJ2-7
v_call: TRBV5-6
d_call: NA

cdr3_aa: AISGTGNTEAF
clone_size: NA
j_call: TRBJ1-1
v_call: TRBV10-3
d_call: TRBD1

cdr3_aa: ASRGLAGVYEQY
clone_size: NA
j_call: TRBJ2-7
v_call: TRBV19
d_call: TRBD2

cdr3_aa: ASSYSASAADTQY
clone_size: NA
j_call: TRBJ2-3
v_call: TRBV6-5
d_call: NA

cdr3_aa: ASSLGPSDSYEQY
clone_size: NA
j_call: TRBJ2-7
v_call: TRBV5-1
d_call: NA

cdr3_aa: ASSAWDRPAEVT
clone_size: NA
j_call: TRBJ1-2
v_call: TRBV9
d_call: TRBD1

cdr3_aa: ASSQDMAGGREKLF
clone_size: NA
j_call: TRBJ1-4
v_call: TRBV4-1
d_call: TRBD1

cdr3_aa: ATQEVQNTEAF
clone_size: NA
j_call: TRBJ1-1
v_call: TRBV10-3
d_call: NA

cdr3_aa: ASSLYRSGTDPGELF
clone_size: NA
j_call: TRBJ2-2
v_call: TRBV5-1
d_call: NA

cdr3_aa: ASSAQGLTNYGYT
clone_size: NA
j_call: TRBJ1-2
v_call: TRBV9
d_call: TRBD1

cdr3_aa: ASSRGGGPRYEQY
clone_size: NA
j_call: TRBJ2-7
v_call: TRBV7-8
d_call: TRBD2

cdr3_aa: ASRPLGTGNSPLH
clone_size: NA
j_call: TRBJ1-6
v_call: TRBV28
d_call: TRBD1

cdr3_aa: ASSQTDLSYNEQF
clone_size: once
j_call: TRBJ2-1
v_call: TRBV6-5
d_call: NA